This T cell receptor beta chain was observed in a study of read filtering for tumor transcriptome and immune sequencing. Study-wide background: Patients were some 16 male and 11 to 15 female, mean age around 66 years, range 47 to 80. After DNase treatment, RNA was made into whole-transcriptome libraries. Study findings and constraints: This fraction held mixed bone marrow immune cells after CD138-negative sorting. Correlation between methods rose after single-read clonotypes were removed.

Many counts were recorded for this clonotype. What it recognizes is unknown. V was cut by 8 bases and J by 8 bases, with 9 bases left in between. CDR1 LNHDA and CDR2 SQIVND come from the germline V gene (reference sequence). This CDR3 has 10 residues. From approximately 400 ng of RNA, a library with molecular barcoded alpha/delta and beta/gamma adaptors was made. TCRdb reprocessed the reads with MiXCR, giving one entry per CDR3 protein. The sample records around 140,000 distinct CDR3 sequences, about 13% being singletons. This TCR derives from a donor at least 40 years old with multiple myeloma. The specimen was a population of CD138-negative cells sorted from bone marrow. The chain couples TRBV19 to TRBJ1-2; D unclear. The CDR3 DNA is TGTGCCAGTGGTAAACTGGGCTACACCTTC. Its protein is CASGKLGYTF.